This entry lists 20 T cell receptor beta chains sequenced from one sample in a study of blood T cell repertoires in COVID-19. Libraries were prepared by immunoSEQ multiplex PCR; TCRdb keeps only in-frame clonotypes and omits some of them. The table has more than 75,000 clones, roughly 85% seen once; the top ten hold just over 8%. The material sequenced was peripheral blood. Every receptor here comes from a man aged 25-40 years with acute or convalescent COVID-19.

V is TRBV5-1 and J is TRBJ2-7, with D unresolved. There are 15 residues in the CDR3. The germline V gene has CDR1 SGHRS and CDR2 YFSETQ. V was clipped by 1 base and J by 5 bases, with 16 bases between them. For the CDR3, the DNA is TGCGCCAGCAGCTTGAGTACCCCGCCTCGGGACGAGCAGTACTTC. It is translated as CASSLSTPPRDEQYF.

The chain employs TRBV15 and TRBJ2-1; 8 nucleotides agree with TRBD2. The CDR3 covers 14 residues. V lost 6 bases and J lost 8; bases outside the gene matches: 9. Germline V gives CDR1 LNHNV, CDR2 YYDKDF (reference sequence). The CDR3 spells CATSRSGSMDEQFF. The CDR3 DNA reads as TGTGCCACCAGTAGGAGCGGGAGTATGGATGAGCAGTTCTTC. The variable domain in full, with the rest retrieved from reference TRBV15 and TRBJ2-1, is DAMVIQNPRYQVTQFGKPVTLSCSQTLNHNVMYWYQQKSSQAPKLLFHYYDKDFNNEADTPDNFQSRRPNTSFCFLDIRSPGLGDTAMYLCATSRSGSMDEQFFGPGTRLTVL.

The J gene is TRBJ1-4, the V gene TRBV28; unclear D gene. The CDR3 covers 15 residues. Germline V gives CDR1 MDHEN, CDR2 SYDVKM. The V end was cut by 7 bases, the J end by 0 bases, with 12 bases between. The CDR3 DNA is TGTGCCAGCACCCCAGGTTGGCCAACTAATGAAAAACTGTTTTTT. Its protein product is CASTPGWPTNEKLFF.

The genes are TRBV6-5 and TRBJ2-1; D is ambiguous. With 10 bases removed from V and 4 bases from J, the gap between germline ends came to 17 bases. The CDR3 is made up of 14 amino acids. The germline V gene encodes CDR1 MNHEY and CDR2 SVGAGI. CDR3 in amino acids: CATSETALYNEQFF. DNA of the CDR3: TGTGCCACGTCGGAGACGGCTCTGTACAATGAGCAGTTCTTC.

The J gene is TRBJ1-2, the V gene TRBV28; D gene ambiguous. CDR1 and CDR2 (germline): MDHEN, SYDVKM. The ends were cut back, 7 bases at V and 0 bases at J, with 9 bases in the middle. The CDR3 has 13 amino acids. The CDR3 reads CASTWRANYGYTF. The CDR3 nucleotides are TGTGCCAGCACCTGGAGGGCTAACTATGGCTACACCTTC.

The chain recombines TRBV29-1 with TRBJ2-7, with D uncertain. Trimming shortened V by 3 bases and J by 6 bases, and 21 bases separated the two germline ends. The CDR3 runs 15 residues. From germline, CDR1 is SQVTM and CDR2 ANQGSEA. CDR3 coding DNA: TGCAGCGTTGACAACCCCTCCGCGATCCTAAGCGAGCAGTACTTC. This encodes CSVDNPSAILSEQYF.

The chain couples TRBV15 to TRBJ2-1; a possible D gene is TRBD2 (5 bases). The CDR3 is 12 residues long. V gave up 5 bases and J gave up 9 bases, with 11 bases separating them. Germline assignment: CDR1 LNHNV and CDR2 YYDKDF (reference sequence). The CDR3 DNA sequence: TGTGCCACCAGCGGAACTAGAGCTGAGCAGTTCTTC. Translation: CATSGTRAEQFF.

The V and J genes are TRBV27 and TRBJ1-1, with D perhaps matching TRBD1 (5 bases). This CDR3 contains 13 residues. The V gene's germline CDR1 is MNHEY and CDR2 SMNVEV (reference sequence). V was pared by 7 bases and J by 1 base, with 10 bases between. For the CDR3, the DNA is TGTGCCAGCATGTGGGGCCCGAACACTGAAGCTTTCTTT. This gives the protein CASMWGPNTEAFF.

This clone was observed a handful of times. This rearrangement joins TRBV10-2 to TRBJ2-7; tentatively, D is TRBD2 (5 bases). The germline V gene encodes CDR1 WSHSY and CDR2 SAAADI. The CDR3 totals 10 residues. Trimming removed 6 bases from V and 10 bases from J, with 10 bases in between. The CDR3: CASRGTSQYF. The CDR3 DNA reads as TGCGCCAGCAGGGGAACTAGTCAGTACTTC.

The chain links TRBV30 to TRBJ1-5; maybe TRBD1 (6 bases). This CDR3 comprises 15 residues. CDR1 and CDR2 (germline): GTSNPN, SVGIG (reference sequence). V lost 8 bases, J lost 7 bases, and 24 bases lay in between. This CDR3 reads CAGGPARGGNQPQHF. The CDR3 nucleotides are TGTGCCGGGGGGCCGGCCCGGGGGGGGAACCAGCCCCAGCATTTT.

The chain uses TRBV30 and TRBJ1-5; D might be TRBD1 (5 bases). CDR1 and CDR2 from the germline V gene are GTSNPN and SVGIG (reference sequence). The CDR3 sequence is 13 residues long. V gave up 2 bases and J gave up 3 bases, with 8 bases separating them. In DNA form, the CDR3 reads TGTGCCTGGAGTCGGGGGATCAATCAGCCCCAGCATTTT. It codes for CAWSRGINQPQHF.

The gene calls are TRBV7-9 and TRBJ2-2; 10 nucleotides line up with TRBD1. The V gene's germline CDR1 is SEHNR and CDR2 FQNEAQ (reference sequence). The CDR3 spans 15 residues. The V segment lost 5 bases and the J segment 5 bases; nucleotides outside the gene matches: 5. For the CDR3, the DNA is TGTGCCAGCAGCCCCAGGGGACAGGGGACCGGGGAGCTGTTTTTT. Protein sequence: CASSPRGQGTGELFF. The complete variable domain, with remaining parts taken from reference TRBV7-9 and TRBJ2-2, reads DTGVSQNPRHKITKRGQNVTFRCDPISEHNRLYWYRQTLGQGPEFLTYFQNEAQLEKSRLLSDRFSAERPKGSFSTLEIQRTEQGDSAMYLCASSPRGQGTGELFFGEGSRLTVL.

The rearrangement uses TRBV5-1 and TRBJ2-2, with D perhaps TRBD1 (7 bases). V lost 5 bases and J lost 3, with 14 bases in between. CDR3 length: 15 amino acids. Germline values: CDR1 SGHRS, CDR2 YFSETQ. The CDR3 DNA reads TGCGCCAGCAGAGGAGGGGGCGCGGACACCGGGGAGCTGTTTTTT. This encodes CASRGGGADTGELFF.

The chain is built from TRBV5-6 and TRBJ2-5; D is possibly TRBD1 (6 bases). Germline V CDR1 and CDR2: SGHDT, YYEEEE. The CDR3 loop spans 15 amino acids. Between the trimmed V and J ends, which lost 3 bases and 3 bases, there was a span of 15 bases. The CDR3 sequence: CASSSQGGSKETQYF. The CDR3 coding sequence is TGTGCCAGCAGCTCGCAAGGGGGTAGTAAAGAGACCCAGTACTTC. The entire variable domain, with the rest obtained from reference TRBV5-6 and TRBJ2-5, is as follows: DAGVTQSPTHLIKTRGQQVTLRCSPKSGHDTVSWYQQALGQGPQFIFQYYEEEERQRGNFPDRFSGHQFPNYSSELNVNALLLGDSALYLCASSSQGGSKETQYFGPGTRLLVL.

The chain is built from TRBV5-6 and TRBJ1-4; D not resolved. The CDR3 extends over 14 amino acids. V was trimmed by 3 bases and J by 8 bases, leaving 14 bases between them. The germline gives CDR1 SGHDT, CDR2 YYEEEE. This CDR3 reads CASSSVGWSEKLFF. CDR3 in DNA: TGTGCCAGCAGCTCCGTCGGGTGGAGCGAAAAACTGTTTTTT.

V is TRBV5-1 and J is TRBJ2-1, with D perhaps TRBD2 (6 bases). The CDR3 sequence is 14 residues long. Trimming took off 4 bases at V and 3 bases at J, with 11 bases between the two ends. Germline V CDR1 and CDR2: SGHRS, YFSETQ. In DNA form, the CDR3 reads TGCGCCAGCAGCGGCGGGACTCTCTACAATGAGCAGTTCTTC. As protein: CASSGGTLYNEQFF.

The V gene is TRBV6-6, the J gene TRBJ2-7; D might be TRBD2 (6 bases). V shed 4 bases and J shed 0 bases, with 10 bases lying between them. This CDR3 contains 14 residues. Germline assignment: CDR1 MNHNY and CDR2 SVGAGI (reference sequence). The CDR3 region is CASSSHGSSYEQYF. DNA of the CDR3: TGTGCCAGCAGTTCGCACGGGAGCTCCTACGAGCAGTACTTC.

The J gene is TRBJ1-2, the V gene TRBV6-5; a possible D gene is TRBD1 (6 bases). Germline V CDR1 and CDR2: MNHEY, SVGAGI. CDR3 length: 13 amino acids. Trimming took off 2 bases at V and 4 bases at J, with 8 bases between the two ends. The chain's CDR3 is CASSYMGAYGYTF. The CDR3 DNA sequence: TGTGCCAGCAGTTACATGGGGGCCTATGGCTACACCTTC.

This sequence joins TRBV7-2 and TRBJ2-2; unclear D gene. The CDR3 length is 13 residues. Trimming left V 3 bases short and J 0 bases short, with 2 bases between. The germline V gene has CDR1 SGHTA and CDR2 FQGNSA. The CDR3 DNA is TGTGCCAGCAGCTTCGCGAACACCGGGGAGCTGTTTTTT. Translation: CASSFANTGELFF.

The CDR3 nucleotides are TGTGCCAGCAGTGGGGGGGGCCTCTACGAGCAGTACTTC. Protein: CASSGGGLYEQYF. The rearrangement links TRBV28 to TRBJ2-7, with D possibly TRBD2 on 7 matching bases. Germline V CDR1 and CDR2: MDHEN, SYDVKM. V was pared by 5 bases and J by 3 bases, with 11 bases between. CDR3 length equals 13 residues.